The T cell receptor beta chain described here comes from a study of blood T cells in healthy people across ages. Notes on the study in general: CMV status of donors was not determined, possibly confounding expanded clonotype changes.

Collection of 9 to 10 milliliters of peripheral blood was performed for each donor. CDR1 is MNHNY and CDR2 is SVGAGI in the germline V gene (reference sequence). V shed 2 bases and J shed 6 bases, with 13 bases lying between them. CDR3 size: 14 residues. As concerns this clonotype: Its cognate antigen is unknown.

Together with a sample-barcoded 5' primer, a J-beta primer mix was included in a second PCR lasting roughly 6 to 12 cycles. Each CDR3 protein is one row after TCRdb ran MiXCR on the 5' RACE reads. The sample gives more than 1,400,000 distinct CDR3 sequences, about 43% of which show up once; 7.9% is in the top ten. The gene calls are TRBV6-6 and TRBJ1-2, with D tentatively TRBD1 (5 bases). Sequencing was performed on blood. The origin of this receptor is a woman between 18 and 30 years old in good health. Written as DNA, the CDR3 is TGTGCCAGCAGTTACGACGGGGGTCCTCATGGCTACACCTTC. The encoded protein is CASSYDGGPHGYTF.